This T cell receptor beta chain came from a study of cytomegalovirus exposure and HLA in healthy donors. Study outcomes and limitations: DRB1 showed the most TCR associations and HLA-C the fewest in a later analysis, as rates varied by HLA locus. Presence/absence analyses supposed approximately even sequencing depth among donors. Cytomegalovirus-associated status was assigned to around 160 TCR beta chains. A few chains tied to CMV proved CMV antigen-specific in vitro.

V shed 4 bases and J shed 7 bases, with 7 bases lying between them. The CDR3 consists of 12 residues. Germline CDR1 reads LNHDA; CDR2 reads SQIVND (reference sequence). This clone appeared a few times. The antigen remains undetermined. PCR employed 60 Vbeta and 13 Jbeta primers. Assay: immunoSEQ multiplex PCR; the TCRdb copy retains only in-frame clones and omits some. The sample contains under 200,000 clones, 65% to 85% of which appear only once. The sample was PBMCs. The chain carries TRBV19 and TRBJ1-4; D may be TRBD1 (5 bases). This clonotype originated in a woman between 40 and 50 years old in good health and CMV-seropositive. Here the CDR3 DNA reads TGTGCCAGTAGTAACAGGATTGAAAAACTGTTTTTT. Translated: CASSNRIEKLFF.